The following is a TCR beta chain sequence with its context. This specimen belongs to a study of blood T cell repertoires in COVID-19. Looking at the study overall: Spain, Italy and the United States supplied samples that represented acute and convalescent COVID-19. From T cells, B-cell-depleted T cells, or PBMCs came the material, which was cDNA or gDNA.

V shed 5 bases and J shed 0 bases, with 7 bases lying between them. The CDR3 sequence is 14 residues long. Per the germline V gene, CDR1 is SGHTA and CDR2 is FQGNSA. Per the original data handling: Nucleated cell number was recorded as an estimate derived from reference gene primer amplification. Sequencing was performed with immunoSEQ multiplex PCR; in TCRdb, only in-frame clones are kept and a portion is missing. Clone size and the V and J calls come from that table; the DNA yielded D and trimming. The sample holds about 220,000 clones, about 84% seen once. The sample comprised peripheral blood. This rearrangement joins TRBV7-2 to TRBJ1-4; D unresolved. The receptor was derived from a human donor in a cohort sampled during active COVID-19. CDR3 DNA sequence: TGTGCCAGCAGCCGCAGTTCAACTAATGAAAAACTGTTTTTT. Protein product: CASSRSSTNEKLFF.